The present TCR beta chain was sequenced within a study of graft-versus-host responses after intestinal transplantation. General study findings and limits: Recipient bone marrow held GvH clones, some seen earlier in ileum or blood.

Concerning this clone: No antigen is known for it.

Data came from immunoSEQ multiplex PCR; TCRdb stores just in-frame clones and leaves some out. The sample lists 50,000 to 75,000 clones, 90% to 95% occurring once. CDR1 and CDR2 from the germline V gene are GTSNPN and SVGIG (reference sequence). Trimming shortened V by 0 bases and J by 7 bases, and 10 bases separated the two germline ends. The CDR3 is 13 amino acids. The rearrangement uses TRBV30 and TRBJ2-1; tentative D call: TRBD2 (6 bases). The starting material was unstimulated CD8+ T cells sorted from spleen or lymph node cells, obtained before transplant. This sequence was found in a human donor who was the organ donor for an intestinal transplant. The CDR3 sequence: CAWSVIGGNEQFF. The CDR3 bases are TGTGCCTGGAGTGTAATTGGGGGGAATGAGCAGTTCTTC.